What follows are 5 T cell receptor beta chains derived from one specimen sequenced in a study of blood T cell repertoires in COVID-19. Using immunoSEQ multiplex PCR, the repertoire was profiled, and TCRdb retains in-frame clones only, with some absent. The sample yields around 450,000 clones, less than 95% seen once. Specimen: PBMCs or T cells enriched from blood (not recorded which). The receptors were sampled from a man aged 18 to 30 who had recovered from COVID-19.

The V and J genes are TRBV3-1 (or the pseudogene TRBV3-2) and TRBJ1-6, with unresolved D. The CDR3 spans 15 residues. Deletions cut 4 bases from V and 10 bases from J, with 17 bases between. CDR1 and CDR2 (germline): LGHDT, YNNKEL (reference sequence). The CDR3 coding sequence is TGTGCCAGCAGCCTCCTCGGAGGGCGCGGGTCACCCCTCCACTTT. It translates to CASSLLGGRGSPLHF.

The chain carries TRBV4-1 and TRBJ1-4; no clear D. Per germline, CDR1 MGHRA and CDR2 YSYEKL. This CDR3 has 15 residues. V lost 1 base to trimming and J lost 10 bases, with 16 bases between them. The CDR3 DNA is TGCGCCAGCAGCCAAGTAGGTGAGGGAGTGGGAAAACTGTTTTTT. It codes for CASSQVGEGVGKLFF.

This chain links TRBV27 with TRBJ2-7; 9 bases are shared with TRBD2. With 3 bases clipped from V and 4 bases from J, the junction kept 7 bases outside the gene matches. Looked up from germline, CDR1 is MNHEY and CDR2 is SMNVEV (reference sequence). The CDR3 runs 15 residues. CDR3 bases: TGTGCCAGCAGTTTTGGGCGGGAGGGCCCGTACGAGCAGTACTTC. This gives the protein CASSFGREGPYEQYF.

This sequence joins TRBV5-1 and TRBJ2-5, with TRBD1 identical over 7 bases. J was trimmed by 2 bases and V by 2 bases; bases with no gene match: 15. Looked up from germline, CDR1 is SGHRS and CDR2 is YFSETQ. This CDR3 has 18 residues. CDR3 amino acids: CASSLIGQGGLNQETQYF. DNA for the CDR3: TGCGCCAGCAGCTTAATAGGGCAAGGGGGCCTAAATCAAGAGACCCAGTACTTC.

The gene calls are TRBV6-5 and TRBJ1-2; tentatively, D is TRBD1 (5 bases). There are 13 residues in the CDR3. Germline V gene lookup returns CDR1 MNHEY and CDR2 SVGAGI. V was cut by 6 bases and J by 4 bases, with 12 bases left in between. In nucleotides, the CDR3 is TGTGCCAGCAGACCCTCAGGGTCCTATGGCTACACCTTC. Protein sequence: CASRPSGSYGYTF.